This T cell receptor beta chain comes out of a study of beta chain features in type 1 diabetes. Findings and limits, study-wide: Type 1 diabetes patients had moderately but significantly shorter TCRB CDR3s in all four CD4+ subsets. Fewer insertions but more deletions were seen at VDJ junctions in type 1 diabetes patients.

This clone was counted between two and nine times. The antigen remains undetermined. Via CD45RO/CCR7/CD25/CD127/CD95/CD27, cells of the CD4+ naive, central memory, regulatory and stem cell-like memory subsets were sorted. Every sorted population was more than 95% pure. CDR3 length equals 15 residues. CDR1 is SNHLY, CDR2 FYNNEI, per germline. V gave up 4 bases and J gave up 7 bases; unmatched junction bases: 9. Expressed TCRB transcripts were sequenced after all isolated RNA was converted to cDNA. The protocol was immunoSEQ multiplex PCR, while the TCRdb copy is restricted to in-frame clones and leaves out a portion. This sample carries around 40,000 clones, 51% of them seen once, and the ten largest clones take 2.1%.

This clonotype originated in a woman between 18 and 30 years old in good health. The chain couples TRBV2 to TRBJ1-5; 8 bases line up with TRBD1. Sequences were obtained from Tregs from blood. The CDR3 region is CASSGQGAFWQPQHF. CDR3 nucleotide sequence: TGTGCCAGCAGTGGTCAGGGGGCGTTTTGGCAGCCCCAGCATTTT.